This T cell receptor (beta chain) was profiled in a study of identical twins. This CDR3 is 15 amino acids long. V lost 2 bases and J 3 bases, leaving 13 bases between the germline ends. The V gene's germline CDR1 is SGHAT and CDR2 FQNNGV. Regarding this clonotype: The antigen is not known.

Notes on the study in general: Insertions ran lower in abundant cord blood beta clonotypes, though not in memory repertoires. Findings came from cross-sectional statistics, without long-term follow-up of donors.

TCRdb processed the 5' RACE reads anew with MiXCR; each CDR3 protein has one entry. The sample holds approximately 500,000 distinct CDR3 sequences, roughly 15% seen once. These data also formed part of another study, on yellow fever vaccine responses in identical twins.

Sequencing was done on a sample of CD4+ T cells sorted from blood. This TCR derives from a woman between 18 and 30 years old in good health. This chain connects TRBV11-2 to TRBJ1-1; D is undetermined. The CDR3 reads CASSLTLPGHTEAFF. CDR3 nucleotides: TGTGCCAGCAGCTTAACCTTACCCGGGCACACTGAAGCTTTCTTT.